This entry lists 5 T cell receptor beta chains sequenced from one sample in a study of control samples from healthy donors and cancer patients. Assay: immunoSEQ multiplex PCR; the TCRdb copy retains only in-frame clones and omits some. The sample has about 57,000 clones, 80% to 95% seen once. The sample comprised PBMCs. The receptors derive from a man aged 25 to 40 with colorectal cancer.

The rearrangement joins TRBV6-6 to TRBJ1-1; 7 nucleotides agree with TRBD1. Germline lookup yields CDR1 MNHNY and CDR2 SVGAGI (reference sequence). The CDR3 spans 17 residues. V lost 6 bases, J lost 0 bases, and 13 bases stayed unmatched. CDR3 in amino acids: CASSRVRDRVLNTEAFF. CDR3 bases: TGTGCCAGCAGCCGAGTTCGGGACAGAGTCTTGAACACTGAAGCTTTCTTT.

This CDR3 is CASSEFGTPKGKLFF. CDR3 DNA sequence: TGTGCCAGCAGTGAATTTGGGACCCCGAAGGGAAAACTGTTTTTT. This sequence joins TRBV25-1 and TRBJ1-4, with D possibly TRBD1 on 5 matching bases. The germline gives CDR1 MGHDK, CDR2 SYGVNS. The CDR3 totals 15 residues. V was shortened by 1 base and J by 10 bases, with 16 bases between the two germline ends.

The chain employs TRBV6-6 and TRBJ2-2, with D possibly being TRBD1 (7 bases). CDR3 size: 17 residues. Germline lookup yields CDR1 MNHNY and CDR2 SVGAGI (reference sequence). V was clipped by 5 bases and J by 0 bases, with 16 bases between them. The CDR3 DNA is TGTGCCAGCAGTCCCGCGGGACAGCAAACGAACACCGGGGAGCTGTTTTTT. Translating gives CASSPAGQQTNTGELFF.

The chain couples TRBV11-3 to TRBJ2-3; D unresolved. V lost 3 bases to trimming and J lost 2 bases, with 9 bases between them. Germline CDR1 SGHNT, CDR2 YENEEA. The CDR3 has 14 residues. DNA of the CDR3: TGTGCCAGCAGCTTGAAGGGTTTCACAGATACGCAGTATTTT. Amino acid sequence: CASSLKGFTDTQYF.

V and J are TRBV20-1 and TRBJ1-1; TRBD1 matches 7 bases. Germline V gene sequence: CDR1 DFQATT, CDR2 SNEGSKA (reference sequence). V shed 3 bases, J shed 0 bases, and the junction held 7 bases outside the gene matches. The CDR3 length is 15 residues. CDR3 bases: TGCAGTGCTAGTAGCCCCAGGGGGATGAACACTGAAGCTTTCTTT. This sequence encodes CSASSPRGMNTEAFF.